Sequencing of this TCR beta chain was carried out in a study of T cell repertoires in cytomegalovirus infection (dated by TCRdb to 2018 to 2020). Background on the whole study: Because public TCR beta signatures pointed to carriage of CMV infection together with the matching HLA type, the HLA type of each donor mattered for the analysis. Results and caveats for the whole study, not just this receptor: In the ex vivo response, HLA-C-restricted CMV-specific TCR beta clonotypes were dominant, and in two of eight donors the single most frequent clonotype came from this HLA-C-restricted group. Cumulative frequency of public TCR beta family members discriminated carriers of CMV infection plus the relevant HLA type in this cohort and an independent 352-donor cohort.

Of note for this clonotype: The clone's antigen remains unknown. No base-level quality is on record; no much larger clone is a single base apart.

The trim is 7 bases for V and 9 bases for J, with a gap of 19 bases between the germline ends. The CDR3 numbers 14 residues from cysteine through phenylalanine. Only the CDR3 region is kept as DNA, spanning 42 bases read in frame from base 1. CDR1 and CDR2 were assigned from the germline V gene as MGHDK and SYGVNS. The instrument was an Illumina HiSeq 1500. TCRdb reanalyzed the raw reads on its own, using fastp at Q25 for trimming and MiXCR for clone calling, and kept in-frame beta chains. All rows with the same CDR3 protein become a single entry with the most common DNA and genes. This sample gives some 390,000 distinct CDR3 sequences in total; about a sixth of them show up just once. The ten largest make up 7.5% to 9.5% of the sample.

The sample taken for sequencing was PBMCs. The sequence joins TRBV25-1 to TRBJ2-1, with no D gene named confidently. This TCR derives from a human donor in good health (CMV status not recorded). Some clones in this sample may be carry-over from other donors' samples. CDR3 region: CASTNPSLLGEQFF. The DNA sequence reads TGTGCCAGCACTAATCCGTCGTTGCTCGGTGAGCAGTTCTTC.